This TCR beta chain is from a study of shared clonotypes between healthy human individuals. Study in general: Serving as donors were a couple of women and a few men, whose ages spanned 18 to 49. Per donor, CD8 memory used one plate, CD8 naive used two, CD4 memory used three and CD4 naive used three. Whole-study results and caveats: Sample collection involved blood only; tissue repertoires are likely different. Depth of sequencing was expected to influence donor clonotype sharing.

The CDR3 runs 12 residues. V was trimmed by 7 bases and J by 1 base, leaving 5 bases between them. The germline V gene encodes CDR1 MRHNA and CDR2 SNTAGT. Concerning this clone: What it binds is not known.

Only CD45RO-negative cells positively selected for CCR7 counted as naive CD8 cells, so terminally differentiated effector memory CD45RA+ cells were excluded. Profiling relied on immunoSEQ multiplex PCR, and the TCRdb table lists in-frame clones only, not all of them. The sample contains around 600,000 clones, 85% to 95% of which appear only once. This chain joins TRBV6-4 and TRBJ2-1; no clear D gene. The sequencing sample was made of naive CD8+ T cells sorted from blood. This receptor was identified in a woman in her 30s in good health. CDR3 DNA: TGTGCCAGCATTAATTCCTACAATGAGCAGTTCTTC. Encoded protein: CASINSYNEQFF.